This T cell receptor (beta chain) was profiled in a study of blood T cell repertoires in COVID-19. On the study more broadly: Acute-phase and convalescent COVID-19 samples originated in the United States, Italy and Spain.

The method was immunoSEQ multiplex PCR; TCRdb's version includes in-frame clones alone and lacks a portion of them. The sample has roughly 30,000 clones; under 90% are singletons. Sequenced material: peripheral blood. This TCR was recovered from a man in his sixties or seventies with active COVID-19.

CDR3: CASSLSDRLTDTQYF. CDR3 DNA sequence: TGTGCCAGCAGTCTCTCCGACAGGCTCACAGATACGCAGTATTTT. V gene TRBV6-5 combines with J gene TRBJ2-3; D possibly corresponds to TRBD1 (6 bases). The germline V and J ends were trimmed by 5 bases and 2 bases, with 14 bases remaining between them. Germline-derived CDR1 and CDR2 are MNHEY and SVGAGI. CDR3 length: 15 amino acids.